The entry that follows covers one T cell receptor (beta chain) sequence. Its antigen is not identified. Germline CDR1 SGHTA, CDR2 FQGNSA. The CDR3 is 16 residues long. V lost 0 bases and J 5 bases, leaving 13 bases between the germline ends. This specimen comes from a study of shared clonotypes between healthy human individuals. Whole-study results and caveats: Sampling covered blood only; tissue repertoires likely differ. When naive CD4 clonotypes were compared across several donors, about 4.8% were shared. Richness estimates generally favored naive over memory subsets.

Naivety among CD8 cells was defined by CD45RO negativity and positive CCR7 selection, thereby excluding terminally differentiated effector memory CD45RA+ cells. Sequencing was performed with immunoSEQ multiplex PCR; in TCRdb, only in-frame clones are kept and a portion is missing. The table lists roughly 2 million clones, 85% to 95% of them singletons. Sequencing used naive CD8+ T cells sorted from blood. This rearrangement joins TRBV7-2 to TRBJ1-4, with D possibly TRBD1 on 5 matching bases. The origin of this receptor is a man aged 18 to 35 in good health. The CDR3 sequence is CASSLARDGGNEKLFF. CDR3 bases: TGTGCCAGCAGCTTAGCCCGAGACGGGGGAAATGAAAAACTGTTTTTT.